Below are 2 T cell receptor beta chains sequenced from a single sample in a study of blood T cell repertoires in COVID-19. Some clones are missing from TCRdb's copy, which holds only in-frame ones; the method was immunoSEQ multiplex PCR. The sample comprises more than 95,000 clones, over 80% of which are singletons, and 18% rests with the top ten. Sequenced material: peripheral blood. These receptors all come from an elderly man with acute or convalescent COVID-19.

The gene calls are TRBV6-5 and TRBJ2-3, with no clear D. The length of the CDR3 is 15 residues. V lost 5 bases and J 3 bases, leaving 15 bases between the germline ends. The germline V gene has CDR1 MNHEY and CDR2 SVGAGI. CDR3 bases: TGTGCCAGCAGTCTTACAGCCCTTAGAACAGATACGCAGTATTTT. Translating it yields CASSLTALRTDTQYF.

This chain links TRBV7-2 with TRBJ1-2, with 8 bases lining up with TRBD1. The ends lost 6 bases at V and 2 bases at J; junction bases unmatched: 17. The CDR3 sequence is 18 residues long. Germline values: CDR1 SGHTA, CDR2 FQGNSA. The CDR3 DNA follows: TGTGCCAGCAGTCCCCGAGGTGGGCAGGGGGCGGGGAACTATGGCTACACCTTC. This codes for CASSPRGGQGAGNYGYTF.